This T cell receptor beta chain was obtained from a study of blood T cell repertoires in COVID-19. Repertoires were generated with immunoSEQ multiplex PCR, while TCRdb's copy carries only in-frame clones and drops some. Among roughly 100,000 clones, around 89% were seen once, and the ten largest hold 3.5% to 4%. This CDR3 spans 14 amino acids. V gave up 11 bases and J gave up 4 bases, with 18 bases separating them. Germline V gene lookup returns CDR1 SNHLY and CDR2 FYNNEI. This clonotype originated in a woman aged 55-69 years with acute or convalescent COVID-19. The chain carries TRBV2 and TRBJ2-1; D may be TRBD2 (7 bases). Specimen: peripheral blood. In DNA, the CDR3 is TGTGCCGGCGGGGGCCCTCCGGGATACAATGAGCAGTTCTTC. Protein: CAGGGPPGYNEQFF. The whole variable domain, remainder taken from reference TRBV2 and TRBJ2-1, is EPEVTQTPSHQVTQMGQEVILRCVPISNHLYFYWYRQILGQKVEFLVSFYNNEISEKSEIFDDQFSVERPDGSNFTLKIRSTKLEDSAMYFCAGGGPPGYNEQFFGPGTRLTVL.